This T cell receptor (beta chain) was observed in a study of graft-versus-host responses after intestinal transplantation. Details on this clone: What it binds is not known.

The method was immunoSEQ multiplex PCR; TCRdb's version includes in-frame clones alone and lacks a portion of them. The repertoire has some 96,000 clones, over 75% of them found once; the top ten carry about 0.95%. CDR3 length: 13 residues. V dropped 8 bases and J dropped 5 bases, with 15 bases sitting between them. CDR1 and CDR2 (germline): SNHLY, FYNNEI. Sequences were derived from unstimulated CD4+ T cells sorted from spleen or lymph node cells, sampled before transplant. The chain recombines TRBV2 with TRBJ1-1, with D unresolved. The receptor's source is a human donor who was the organ donor for an intestinal transplant. CDR3 nucleotide sequence: TGTGCCAGCTCCAAGGGAAGAAGGACTGAAGCTTTCTTT. This translates into CASSKGRRTEAFF.